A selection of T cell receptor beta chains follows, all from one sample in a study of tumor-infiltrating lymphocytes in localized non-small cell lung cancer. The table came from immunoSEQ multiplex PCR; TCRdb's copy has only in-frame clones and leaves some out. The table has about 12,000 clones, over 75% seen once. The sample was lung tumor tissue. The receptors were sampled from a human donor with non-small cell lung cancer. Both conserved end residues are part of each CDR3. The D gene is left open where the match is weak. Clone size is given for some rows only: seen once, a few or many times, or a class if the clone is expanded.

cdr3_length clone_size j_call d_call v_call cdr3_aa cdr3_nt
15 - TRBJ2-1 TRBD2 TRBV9 CASSATSGRTNEQFF TGTGCCAGCAGCGCGACTAGCGGGAGGACCAATGAGCAGTTCTTC
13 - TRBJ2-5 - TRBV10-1 CASSQGEGKTQYF TGCGCCAGCAGCCAGGGGGAGGGAAAGACCCAGTACTTC
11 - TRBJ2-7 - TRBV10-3 CAISADYEQYF TGTGCCATCAGTGCGGACTACGAGCAGTACTTC
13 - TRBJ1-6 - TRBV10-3 CAINAGDNSPLHF TGTGCCATCAATGCAGGAGATAATTCACCCCTCCACTTT
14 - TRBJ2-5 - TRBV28 CASSTQGRGGTQYF TGTGCCAGCAGTACCCAGGGCAGGGGAGGGACCCAGTACTTC
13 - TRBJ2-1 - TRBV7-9 CASSGVYYNEQFF TGTGCCAGCAGCGGAGTTTACTACAATGAGCAGTTCTTC
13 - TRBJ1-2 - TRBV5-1 CASSSGTHYGYTF TGCGCCAGCAGCTCCGGGACACACTATGGCTACACCTTC
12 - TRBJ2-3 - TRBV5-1 CASSLEKHTQYF TGCGCCAGCAGCTTGGAGAAGCATACGCAGTATTTT
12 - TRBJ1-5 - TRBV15 CATSRDIQPQHF TGTGCCACCAGCAGAGATATTCAGCCCCAGCATTTT
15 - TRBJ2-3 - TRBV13 CASSLRRLGTDTQYF TGTGCCAGCAGCCTCCGGAGGTTGGGTACAGATACGCAGTATTTT
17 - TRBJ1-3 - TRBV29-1 CSVRTILSGSAGNTIYF TGCAGCGTCCGTACCATCCTATCGGGGTCCGCTGGAAACACCATATATTTT
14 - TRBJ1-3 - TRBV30 CAWSPRGFGNTIYF TGTGCCTGGAGTCCCCGGGGTTTTGGAAACACCATATATTTT
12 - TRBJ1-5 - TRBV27 CASMGGGQPQHF TGTGCCAGCATGGGGGGGGGTCAGCCCCAGCATTTT
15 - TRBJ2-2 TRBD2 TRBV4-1 CASSRLAGGSGELFF TGCGCCAGCAGCAGACTAGCGGGAGGGTCCGGGGAGCTGTTTTTT
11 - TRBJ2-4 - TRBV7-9 CAAEEGNIQYF TGTGCCGCCGAGGAGGGGAACATTCAGTACTTC
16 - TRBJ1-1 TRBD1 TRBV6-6 CASSPRTGAAGAEAFF TGTGCCAGCAGTCCTCGGACAGGGGCGGCCGGGGCTGAAGCTTTCTTT
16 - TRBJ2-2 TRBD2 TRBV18 CASSVGLAGRTGELFF TGTGCCAGCTCGGTGGGACTAGCGGGGCGCACCGGGGAGCTGTTTTTT
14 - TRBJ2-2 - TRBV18 CASSQERNTGELFF TGTGCCAGCTCACAGGAGAGGAACACCGGGGAGCTGTTTTTT
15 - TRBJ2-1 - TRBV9 CASSVGSTSYNEQFF TGTGCCAGCAGCGTTGGTTCGACCTCCTACAATGAGCAGTTCTTC
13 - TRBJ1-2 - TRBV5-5 CASSLRRDYGYTF TGTGCCAGCAGCTTGCGCAGGGACTATGGCTACACCTTC
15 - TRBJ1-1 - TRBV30 CAWSVSGAGNTEAFF TGTGCCTGGAGTGTATCCGGGGCAGGGAACACTGAAGCTTTCTTT
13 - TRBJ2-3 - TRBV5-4 CASTSRDTDTQYF TGTGCCAGCACTTCCAGAGACACAGATACGCAGTATTTT
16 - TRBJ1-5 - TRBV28 CASSNREVVSNQPQHF TGTGCCAGCAGCAACAGGGAGGTGGTTAGCAATCAGCCCCAGCATTTT
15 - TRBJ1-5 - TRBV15 CATSRDPRVYQPQHF TGTGCCACCAGCAGAGATCCAAGAGTTTATCAGCCCCAGCATTTT
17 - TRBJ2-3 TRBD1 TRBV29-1 CSVEGIFGQGNTDTQYF TGCAGCGTTGAAGGAATTTTTGGACAGGGAAACACAGATACGCAGTATTTT
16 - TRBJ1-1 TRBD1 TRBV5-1 CASSSGQGGFDTEAFF TGCGCCAGCAGCTCAGGACAGGGGGGATTTGACACTGAAGCTTTCTTT
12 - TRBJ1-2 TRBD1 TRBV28 CASRGQIYGYTF TGTGCCAGCAGGGGACAGATCTATGGCTACACCTTC
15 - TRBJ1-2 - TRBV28 CASSPRGFTNYGYTF TGTGCCAGCAGTCCAAGGGGGTTTACCAACTATGGCTACACCTTC
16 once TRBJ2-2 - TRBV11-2 CASSLGMGLNTGELFF TGTGCCAGCAGCTTAGGCATGGGACTTAACACCGGGGAGCTGTTTTTT
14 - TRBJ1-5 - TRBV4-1 CASSRVRGNEPQHF TGCGCCAGCAGCCGGGTCAGGGGTAACGAGCCCCAGCATTTT
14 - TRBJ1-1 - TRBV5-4 CASSFRGGNTEAFF TGTGCCAGCAGCTTCAGGGGCGGAAACACTGAAGCTTTCTTT
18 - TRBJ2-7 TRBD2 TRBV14 CASSQEAVYGGREYEQYF TGTGCCAGCAGCCAAGAAGCCGTGTATGGCGGGAGGGAGTACGAGCAGTACTTC
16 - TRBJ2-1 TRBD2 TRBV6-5 CASSYRVAGERNEQFF TGTGCCAGCAGTTACAGGGTAGCGGGGGAACGCAATGAGCAGTTCTTC
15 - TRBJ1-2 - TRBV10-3 CAISGWDLSNYGYTF TGTGCCATCAGTGGATGGGACCTAAGCAACTATGGCTACACCTTC
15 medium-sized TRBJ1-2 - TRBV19 CASSRAGTGLYGYTF TGTGCCTCCTCCAGAGCTGGGACGGGACTGTATGGCTACACCTTC
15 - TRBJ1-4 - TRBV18 CASSPPEATNEKLFF TGTGCCAGCTCACCACCGGAGGCAACTAATGAAAAACTGTTTTTT
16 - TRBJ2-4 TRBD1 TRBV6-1 CASREQGGERKNIQYF TGTGCCAGCAGGGAACAGGGGGGTGAGCGCAAAAACATTCAGTACTTC
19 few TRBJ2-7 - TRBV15 CATSRVVTNVLGLTNEQYF TGTGCCACCAGCAGAGTGGTTACTAATGTGCTCGGCCTAACCAACGAGCAGTACTTC
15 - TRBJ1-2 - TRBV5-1 CASSLEAASNYGYTF TGCGCCAGCAGCTTGGAGGCAGCATCTAACTATGGCTACACCTTC
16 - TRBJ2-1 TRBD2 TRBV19 CASSPYGLAAYNEQFF TGTGCCAGTAGTCCTTATGGACTAGCAGCTTACAATGAGCAGTTCTTC
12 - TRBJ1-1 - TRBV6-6 CASSYGRAEAFF TGTGCCAGCAGTTACGGACGGGCTGAAGCTTTCTTT
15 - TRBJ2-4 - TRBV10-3 CAISESGSAKNIQYF TGTGCCATCAGTGAGTCGGGGTCAGCCAAAAACATTCAGTACTTC
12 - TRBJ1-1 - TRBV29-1 CSAEAVNTEAFF TGCAGCGCCGAAGCTGTGAACACTGAAGCTTTCTTT
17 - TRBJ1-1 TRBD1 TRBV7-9 CASSPQTGGAGNTEAFF TGTGCCAGCAGCCCCCAGACAGGGGGCGCGGGGAACACTGAAGCTTTCTTT
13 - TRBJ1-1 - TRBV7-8 CASSAYRNTEAFF TGTGCCAGCAGCGCGTACAGGAACACTGAAGCTTTCTTT
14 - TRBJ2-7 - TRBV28 CASSLAHISGEQYF TGTGCCAGCAGTTTAGCCCATATCTCGGGGGAGCAGTACTTC
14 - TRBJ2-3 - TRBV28 CASSRPGTKDTQYF TGTGCCAGCAGTCGCCCCGGGACAAAGGATACGCAGTATTTT
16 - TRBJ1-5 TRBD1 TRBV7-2 CASSLAFVQGTQPQHF TGTGCCAGCAGCTTAGCATTTGTACAGGGGACTCAGCCCCAGCATTTT